The 18 T cell receptor beta chains below were found in one sample sequenced in a study of T cell responses to AZD1222 COVID-19 vaccine. Data came from immunoSEQ multiplex PCR; TCRdb stores just in-frame clones and leaves some out. The sample lists fewer than 90,000 clones; about nine tenths were seen once. The specimen comprised peripheral blood, sampled 28 days after the second AZD1222 dose. The receptors come from an adult who received the AZD1222 COVID-19 vaccine.

The rearrangement joins TRBV19 to TRBJ2-7; 9 bases fit TRBD1. Trimming removed 3 bases from V and 3 bases from J; junction bases left unmatched: 6. This CDR3 contains 15 residues. CDR1 and CDR2 (germline): LNHDA, SQIVND (reference sequence). CDR3 protein: CASSMGEGQGYEQYF. The CDR3 coding sequence is TGTGCCAGTAGTATGGGTGAGGGACAGGGCTACGAGCAGTACTTC.

The chain couples TRBV3-1 (or the pseudogene TRBV3-2) to TRBJ1-2; D uncertain. The CDR3 spans 14 residues. The germline V gene has CDR1 LGHDT and CDR2 YNNKEL (reference sequence). V lost 9 bases, J lost 4 bases, and 18 bases lay in between. Here the CDR3 DNA reads TGTGCCAGAATAACGGGGAAAAACGTCTATGGCTACACCTTC. This codes for CARITGKNVYGYTF.

The V gene is TRBV7-9, the J gene TRBJ1-2; D unclear. Germline CDR1 reads SEHNR; CDR2 reads FQNEAQ (reference sequence). V lost 3 bases and J lost 4, with 9 bases in between. This CDR3 comprises 13 residues. CDR3 DNA: TGTGCCAGCAGCTTTAGCCAGGTCTATGGCTACACCTTC. Translating gives CASSFSQVYGYTF.

The chain combines TRBV7-9 with TRBJ1-4; perhaps TRBD1 as D (5 bases). The CDR3 length is 13 residues. Germline V gene sequence: CDR1 SEHNR, CDR2 FQNEAQ (reference sequence). V lost 8 bases and J lost 5, with 12 bases in between. This chain's CDR3 is CASAGGRNEKLFF. DNA of the CDR3: TGTGCCAGCGCGGGGGGAAGAAATGAAAAACTGTTTTTT.

The CDR3 nucleotides read TGTGCCAGCAGCCGGGCCGGGGAGCTGTTTTTT. Protein: CASSRAGELFF. This chain joins TRBV7-2 and TRBJ2-2; D gene ambiguous. With 5 bases removed from V and 6 bases from J, the gap between germline ends came to 4 bases. This CDR3 region has 11 residues. Germline loops: CDR1 SGHTA, CDR2 FQGNSA.

The sample holds a few counts of this clone. The gene calls are TRBV7-8 and TRBJ1-2; maybe TRBD1 (5 bases). Germline lookup yields CDR1 SGHVS and CDR2 FQNEAQ. The CDR3 consists of 13 residues. The V end was cut by 4 bases, the J end by 4 bases, with 10 bases between. The CDR3 region is CASSSWGVYGYTF. The DNA of the CDR3 is TGTGCCAGCAGCTCTTGGGGGGTCTATGGCTACACCTTC.

The chain has TRBV7-9 and TRBJ2-7, with D tentatively TRBD1 (6 bases). The germline V and J ends were trimmed by 6 bases and 2 bases, with 8 bases remaining between them. CDR3 size: 12 residues. The germline CDR1 and CDR2 sequences are SEHNR and FQNEAQ (reference sequence). The CDR3, as DNA: TGTGCCAGCAGGACAGGTCCCTACGAGCAGTACTTC. It is translated as CASRTGPYEQYF.

This chain links TRBV5-6 with TRBJ2-2; D is uncertain. Germline CDR1 and CDR2: SGHDT and YYEEEE. V shed 4 bases and J shed 1 base, with 8 bases lying between them. This CDR3 has 14 residues. The CDR3 is CASSPVQNTGELFF. CDR3 DNA sequence: TGTGCCAGCAGCCCTGTCCAGAACACCGGGGAGCTGTTTTTT.

The V call is TRBV6-1, the J call TRBJ2-7; TRBD1 or TRBD2 may be the D gene (5 bases each). CDR3 length: 16 amino acids. The germline V and J ends were trimmed by 3 bases and 2 bases, with 17 bases remaining between them. Germline CDR1 reads MNHNS; CDR2 reads SASEGT. Written as DNA, the CDR3 is TGTGCCAGCAGTGACGTAGTTGGGGGTCGACCCTACGAGCAGTACTTC. Translating it yields CASSDVVGGRPYEQYF.

The rearrangement uses TRBV25-1 and TRBJ2-5; D gene uncertain. Germline loops: CDR1 MGHDK, CDR2 SYGVNS. CDR3 size: 15 residues. V lost 5 bases and J 2 bases, leaving 15 bases between the germline ends. CDR3 coding DNA: TGTGCCAGCAGTCCACAACAGAATAATCAAGAGACCCAGTACTTC. It yields the protein CASSPQQNNQETQYF.

The J gene is TRBJ2-5, the V gene TRBV6-2 or TRBV6-3; 8 nucleotides agree with TRBD2. J was trimmed by 2 bases and V by 2 bases; bases with no gene match: 16. Germline V lookup: CDR1 MNHEY, CDR2 SVGEGT. The CDR3 loop spans 19 amino acids. This CDR3 reads CASSYDRASGFPTQETQYF. CDR3 DNA: TGTGCCAGCAGTTACGACCGCGCTAGCGGGTTCCCGACACAAGAGACCCAGTACTTC.

The genes are TRBV19 and TRBJ2-2, with unresolved D. The ends were cut back, 9 bases at V and 5 bases at J, with 22 bases in the middle. This CDR3 is built from 16 residues. Germline V gene data show CDR1 as LNHDA and CDR2 as SQIVND (reference sequence). CDR3 loop: CASGFTISFLTGELFF. CDR3 sequence (DNA): TGTGCCAGCGGCTTCACTATAAGTTTCCTGACCGGGGAGCTGTTTTTT.

The chain carries TRBV3-1 (or the pseudogene TRBV3-2) and TRBJ2-7; 11 bases line up with TRBD2. CDR3 size: 16 residues. The V and J ends lost 0 bases and 7 bases, in that order; junction bases with no gene match: 8. The germline V gene has CDR1 LGHDT and CDR2 YNNKEL (reference sequence). The CDR3 DNA reads TGTGCCAGCAGCCAAGAGCTAGCGGGGGGTACGGGAGAGCAGTACTTC. Translating gives CASSQELAGGTGEQYF.

This clone occurred a few times. The chain recombines TRBV19 with TRBJ1-3; D not certain. Germline CDR1 LNHDA, CDR2 SQIVND (reference sequence). This CDR3 contains 17 residues. V lost 1 base and J lost 0, with 13 bases in between. In nucleotides, the CDR3 is TGTGCCAGTAGTATAGTTTCAGGTATTGCCTCTGGAAACACCATATATTTT. Translation: CASSIVSGIASGNTIYF.

This chain connects TRBV15 to TRBJ1-6, with a possible D match to TRBD1 (5 bases). From germline, CDR1 is LNHNV and CDR2 YYDKDF (reference sequence). CDR3 length: 14 residues. With 0 bases removed from V and 9 bases from J, the gap between germline ends came to 9 bases. The CDR3 is CATSRDHDSSPLHF. In nucleotides, the CDR3 is TGTGCCACCAGCAGAGATCATGACAGTTCACCCCTCCACTTT. Variable domain in full (rest from reference TRBV15 and TRBJ1-6): DAMVIQNPRYQVTQFGKPVTLSCSQTLNHNVMYWYQQKSSQAPKLLFHYYDKDFNNEADTPDNFQSRRPNTSFCFLDIRSPGLGDTAMYLCATSRDHDSSPLHFGNGTRLTVT.

This clone came up a few times. CDR3 residues: CASSFGQADQPQHF. The CDR3 region has the DNA TGTGCCAGCAGCTTTGGACAGGCCGATCAGCCCCAGCATTTT. V is TRBV5-4 and J is TRBJ1-5, with 7 bases identical to TRBD1. There are 14 residues in the CDR3. Germline trimming cut 2 bases from V and 5 bases from J; bases unmatched to any gene: 4. CDR1 SGHNT and CDR2 YYREEE come from the germline V gene (reference sequence).

Here the CDR3 DNA reads TGTGCCATCAGTGAGGCTGATTCAACTAATGAAAAACTGTTTTTT. The encoded protein is CAISEADSTNEKLFF. The chain couples TRBV10-3 to TRBJ1-4; the D is unclear. The V end was cut by 2 bases, the J end by 0 bases, with 7 bases between. The germline gives CDR1 ENHRY, CDR2 SYGVKD. The CDR3 sequence is 15 residues long.

The rearrangement uses TRBV20-1 and TRBJ1-2; D perhaps matches TRBD1 (5 bases). V was clipped by 3 bases and J by 2 bases, with 10 bases between them. Germline V gives CDR1 DFQATT, CDR2 SNEGSKA (reference sequence). CDR3 length equals 13 residues. CDR3 bases: TGCAGTGCTAGTGCGACAGCAAACTATGGCTACACCTTC. It translates to CSASATANYGYTF.